This TCR beta chain was obtained from a study of blood T cell repertoires in COVID-19. Across the whole study: PBMCs, B-cell-depleted T cells, or T cells provided the cDNA or gDNA that made up the material.

Everyone who took part was roughly 18 to 89 years old, and they came from about two dozen US areas. Each participant's cohort was designated according to participant-reported clinical history. Methods used by the authors: Estimated nucleated cell counts came from reference gene primer amplification. The protocol was immunoSEQ multiplex PCR, while the TCRdb copy is restricted to in-frame clones and leaves out a portion. Clone size and V and J calls were adopted from that table, with D and trimming inferred from the DNA. Of fewer than 200,000 clones listed, about 90% are singletons. J gave up 1 base and V 10 bases, and 12 bases lay outside the gene matches. The CDR3 loop spans 15 amino acids. CDR1 and CDR2 (germline): LNHDA, SQIVND (reference sequence).

The clonotype originates from a human donor with acute COVID-19. The donor label of this sample is uncertain. Sequenced material: PBMCs or T cells enriched from blood (not recorded which). V and J are TRBV19 and TRBJ1-1, with 7 bases fitting TRBD1. The CDR3, as DNA: TGTGCCATCCGACCTACAGGGGAACAGAACACTGAAGCTTTCTTT. Residues: CAIRPTGEQNTEAFF.